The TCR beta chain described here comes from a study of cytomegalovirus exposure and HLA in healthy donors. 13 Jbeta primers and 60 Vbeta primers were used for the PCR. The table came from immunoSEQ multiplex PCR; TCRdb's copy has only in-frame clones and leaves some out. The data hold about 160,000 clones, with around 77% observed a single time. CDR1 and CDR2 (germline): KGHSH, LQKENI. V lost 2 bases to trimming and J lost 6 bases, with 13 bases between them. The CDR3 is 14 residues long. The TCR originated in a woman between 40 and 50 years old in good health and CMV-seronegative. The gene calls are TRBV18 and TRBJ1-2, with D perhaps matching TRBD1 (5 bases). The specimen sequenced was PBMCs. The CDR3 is CASSPGGEWNGYTF. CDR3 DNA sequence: TGTGCCAGCTCACCAGGGGGGGAATGGAATGGCTACACCTTC.